What follows is one TCR beta chain and its context. Its antigen is unknown. cDNA serving as the sequencing template came from extracted, reverse transcribed RNA. Profiling relied on immunoSEQ multiplex PCR, and the TCRdb table lists in-frame clones only, not all of them. This sample has just over 150,000 clones; 55% to 75% occur once, and the top ten carry about 0.94%. This entry comes from a study of CD8+ T cells in alopecia areata. Study information: The study gave treated patients oral tofacitinib at 5 to 10 mg twice daily. Study results and limitations: Throughout tofacitinib, many expanded lesional clones continued to persist in scalp and blood. Significant decreases in scalp clonality and expanded CD8+ clones followed tofacitinib treatment.

This CDR3 comprises 13 residues. V lost 3 bases, J lost 6 bases, and 11 bases lay in between. Germline CDR1 and CDR2: LNHNV and YYDKDF (reference sequence). Treatment given: oral pan-JAK inhibitor, 5-10 mg twice daily. Those with alopecia areata gave lesional scalp punch biopsies and peripheral blood. The clonotype comes from a human donor with alopecia areata. V gene TRBV15 combines with J gene TRBJ2-5; D is undetermined. The material was CD4+ T cells sorted from blood, obtained at week 4, from a patient treated with tofacitinib. As DNA, the CDR3 is TGTGCCACCAGCAGTCCTTTGGTCAAGACCCAGTACTTC. Translated, it gives CATSSPLVKTQYF.